This T cell receptor (beta chain) derives from a study of regulatory T cells in long-lasting Graves disease. The time point: newly diagnosed GD, antithyroid drugs for less than 3 months. Construction of the TCR library relied on RNA isolated from PBMCs. This clonotype was picked up one time. One junction end does not reproduce the germline sequence, and a read error may be involved. This CDR3 contains 14 residues. Combining iRepertoire HTBI primers with Arm-PCR of CDR3 regions, the authors built TCR beta libraries. TCRdb redid the calling of the multiplex PCR reads with MiXCR, one entry per CDR3 protein. The sample consists of approximately 400,000 distinct CDR3 sequences, approximately 15% of them appearing once. These data also formed part of another study, on T cells in Graves' hyperthyroidism and ophthalmopathy.

Sequencing was performed on peripheral blood mononuclear cells (PBMCs), taken at new diagnosis, from a patient treated with antithyroid drugs. The TCR sequence derives from a woman aged 30 to 39 with Graves disease. This chain joins TRBV12-3 or TRBV12-4 and TRBJ1-4, with D tentatively TRBD1 (5 bases). DNA of the CDR3: TGTGCCAGCAGTCCCGACAGAAGTGGCGAAAAACCGTTTTTT. This gives the protein CASSPDRSGEKPFF.